The table lists the clone carrying this T cell receptor beta chain with many counts. The data belong to a study of T cells in Graves' hyperthyroidism and ophthalmopathy. The source material, RNA transcripts, was used to amplify TCR beta CDR3 regions. The study used the HTBI primer set for a first-round RT-PCR of the TCR CDR3. Using its own MiXCR run on the multiplex PCR reads, TCRdb lists one record per CDR3 protein. The data contain 300,000 to 450,000 distinct CDR3 sequences, approximately 15% of them seen just once; the ten biggest clones take up roughly 20%. This CDR3 is 18 amino acids long. After removal of 1 base from V and 6 bases from J, the junction contained 12 bases not matched to a gene. Germline V gene sequence: CDR1 MNHNS, CDR2 SASEGT. From more than 9 ml of fresh peripheral blood, PBMCs were isolated.

The chain uses TRBV6-1 and TRBJ2-1; TRBD2 matches at 10 bases. The receptor comes from a man aged 25-45 years with Graves' hyperthyroidism that later progressed to Graves' ophthalmopathy. The sequencing sample was made of blood. CDR3 loop: CASSEEGVGLAGVNEQFF. The CDR3 DNA is TGTGCCAGCAGTGAAGAGGGGGTAGGTCTAGCGGGGGTCAATGAGCAGTTCTTC.